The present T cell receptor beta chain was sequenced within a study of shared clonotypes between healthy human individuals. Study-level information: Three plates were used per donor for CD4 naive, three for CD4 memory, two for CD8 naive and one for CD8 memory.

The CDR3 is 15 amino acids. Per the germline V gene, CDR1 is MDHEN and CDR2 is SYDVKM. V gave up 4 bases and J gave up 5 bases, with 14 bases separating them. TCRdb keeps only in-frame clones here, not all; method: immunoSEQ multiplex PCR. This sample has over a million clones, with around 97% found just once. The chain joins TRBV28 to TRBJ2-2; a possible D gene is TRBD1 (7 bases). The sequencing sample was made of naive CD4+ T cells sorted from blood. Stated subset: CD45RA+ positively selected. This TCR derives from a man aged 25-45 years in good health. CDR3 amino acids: CASSWRGLVTGELFF. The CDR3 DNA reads TGTGCCAGCAGTTGGAGGGGGCTCGTGACCGGGGAGCTGTTTTTT. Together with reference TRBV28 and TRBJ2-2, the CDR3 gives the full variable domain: DVKVTQSSRYLVKRTGEKVFLECVQDMDHENMFWYRQDPGLGLRLIYFSYDVKMKEKGDIPEGYSVSREKKERFSLILESASTNQTSMYLCASSWRGLVTGELFFGEGSRLTVL.